This T cell receptor (beta chain) was documented in a study of blood T cell repertoires in COVID-19. The V gene end was trimmed by 1 base and the J gene end by 6 bases; junction bases not matched to a gene: 6. The CDR3 totals 15 residues. Germline V gene sequence: CDR1 LGHDT, CDR2 YNNKEL (reference sequence). The data were produced by immunoSEQ multiplex PCR, yet TCRdb's version contains in-frame clones alone and is incomplete. The sample contains about 130,000 clones, approximately 81% of which appear only once. Sequenced sample: peripheral blood. The V call is TRBV3-1 (or the pseudogene TRBV3-2), the J call TRBJ2-7; 10 bases map to TRBD1. The clonotype comes from a woman aged 45-65 years with acute or convalescent COVID-19. The CDR3 DNA follows: TGTGCCAGCAGCCAAGTGGGACAGGGGATCAGCGAGCAGTACTTC. Translating it yields CASSQVGQGISEQYF.